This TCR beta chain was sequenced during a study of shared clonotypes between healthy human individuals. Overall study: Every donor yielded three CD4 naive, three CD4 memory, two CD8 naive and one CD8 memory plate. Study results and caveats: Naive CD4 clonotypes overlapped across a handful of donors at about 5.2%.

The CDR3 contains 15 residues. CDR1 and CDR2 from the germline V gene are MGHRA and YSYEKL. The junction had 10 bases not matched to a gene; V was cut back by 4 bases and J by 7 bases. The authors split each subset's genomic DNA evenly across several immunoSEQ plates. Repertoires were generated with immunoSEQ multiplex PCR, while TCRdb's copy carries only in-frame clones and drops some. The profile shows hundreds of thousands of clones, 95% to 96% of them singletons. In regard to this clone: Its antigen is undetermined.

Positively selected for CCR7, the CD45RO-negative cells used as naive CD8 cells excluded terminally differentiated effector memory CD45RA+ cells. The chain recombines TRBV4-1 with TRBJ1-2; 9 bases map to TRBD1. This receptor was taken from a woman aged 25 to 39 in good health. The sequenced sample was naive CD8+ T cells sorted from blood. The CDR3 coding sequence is TGCGCCAGCAGCCCAGGGGCCGGGACAGGGACTGGCTACACCTTC. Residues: CASSPGAGTGTGYTF.